The rows below give T cell receptor beta chains drawn from one sample of a study of T cells in Graves' hyperthyroidism and ophthalmopathy. TCRdb analysed the multiplex PCR reads with MiXCR anew, one entry per CDR3 protein. The sample includes roughly 500,000 distinct CDR3 sequences, over 35% seen only once; the top ten take about 45%. Sequenced material: peripheral blood or thyroid tissue (not recorded which). These receptors were obtained from an adult woman with Graves' disease, either hyperthyroidism or ophthalmopathy (not recorded which). Both conserved end residues are part of each CDR3.

CDR3: CASSVMAGNSYEQYF
V: TRBV9

CDR3: CASSDTSGRASGANVLTF
V: TRBV7-8

CDR3: CASGTFDREKLFF
V: TRBV2

CDR3: CAHQERVAGELFF
V: TRBV10-3

CDR3: CASSYVLRFYEQYF
V: TRBV6-2/TRBV6-3

CDR3: CSAVHFRSTYEQYF
V: TRBV20-1

CDR3: CASSESQGFYGYTF
V: TRBV10-2

CDR3: CASSSRANDQPQHF
V: TRBV27

CDR3: CAWNELAGPYEQYF
V: TRBV30

CDR3: CSARDGSGGNQPQYF
V: TRBV20-1

CDR3: CASSDWGDGDTQYFGYTF
V: TRBV10-1

CDR3: CASTGRPIGEQYF
V: TRBV2

CDR3: CASGHRDRSHEQYF
V: TRBV7-9

CDR3: CASSRGDRSLHYGYTF
V: TRBV5-4

CDR3: CASSLAPGQGYQPQHF
V: TRBV7-2

CDR3: CATQGSSYEQYF
V: TRBV28

CDR3: CASSLRGGGKNTEAFF
V: TRBV7-9

CDR3: CASGGTGRGTEAFF
V: TRBV9

CDR3: CSVEFRSGQSTYEQYF
V: TRBV29-1

CDR3: CSASLQLNTYTEAFF
V: TRBV20-1

CDR3: CASSPGTGESQAFF
V: TRBV7-9

CDR3: CASSLEPDYSQPQHF
V: TRBV5-1

CDR3: CATSISRVPLNQPQHF
V: TRBV15

CDR3: CASSSQGARGTQYF
V: TRBV7-7

CDR3: CASSLGGTAKETQYF
V: TRBV7-2

CDR3: CASSLGGVEAFF
V: TRBV7-9

CDR3: CASSVGQTKETQYF
V: TRBV9

CDR3: CSVEGGTTIGRETQYF
V: TRBV29-1

CDR3: CASSFSWPGGSDHRGTPQHF
V: TRBV27